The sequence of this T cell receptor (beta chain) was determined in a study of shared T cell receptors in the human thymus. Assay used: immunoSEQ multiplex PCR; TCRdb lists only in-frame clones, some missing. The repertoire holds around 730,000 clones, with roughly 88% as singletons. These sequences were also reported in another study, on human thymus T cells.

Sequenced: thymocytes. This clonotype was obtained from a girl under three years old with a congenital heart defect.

Here the CDR3 reads CASSEPDIPSPLHF. The CDR3 DNA sequence: TGTGCCAGTAGTGAGCCTGATATCCCCTCACCCCTCCACTTT. This chain links TRBV19 with TRBJ1-6; D is uncertain. CDR1 is LNHDA and CDR2 is SQIVND in the germline V gene (reference sequence). This CDR3 is 14 amino acids long. V was cut by 5 bases and J by 10 bases, with 15 bases left in between.